Listed here is a single TCR beta chain. Its antigen remains unknown. The CDR3 is 18 residues long. CDR1 SGDLS and CDR2 YYNGEE come from the germline V gene. UMI-labeled 5' RACE yielded the TRB cDNA libraries. TCRdb re-called the 5' RACE reads, yielding one record per CDR3 amino acid sequence without DNA. The sample totals roughly 120,000 distinct CDR3 sequences. This sample was taken from a study of CXCR3-negative and CXCR3-positive naive CD8 T cells. General study points: Naive cells that were CXCR3-positive had more hydrophobic TRB CDR3s (compared with CXCR3-negative naive cells).

Sequencing used naive CXCR3+ CD8+ T cells from blood. This sample's subset: CD45RO-CCR7+CD27+CD95- naive CD8+ T cells expressing CXCR3 (TNR3+). The origin of this receptor is a human donor in good health. Some clones in this sample may be carry-over from other donors' samples. The chain joins TRBV9 to TRBJ2-1; without DNA, the TCRdb call of TRBD2 cannot be checked. CDR3 amino acids: CASSGNIKSGSLYNEQFF.